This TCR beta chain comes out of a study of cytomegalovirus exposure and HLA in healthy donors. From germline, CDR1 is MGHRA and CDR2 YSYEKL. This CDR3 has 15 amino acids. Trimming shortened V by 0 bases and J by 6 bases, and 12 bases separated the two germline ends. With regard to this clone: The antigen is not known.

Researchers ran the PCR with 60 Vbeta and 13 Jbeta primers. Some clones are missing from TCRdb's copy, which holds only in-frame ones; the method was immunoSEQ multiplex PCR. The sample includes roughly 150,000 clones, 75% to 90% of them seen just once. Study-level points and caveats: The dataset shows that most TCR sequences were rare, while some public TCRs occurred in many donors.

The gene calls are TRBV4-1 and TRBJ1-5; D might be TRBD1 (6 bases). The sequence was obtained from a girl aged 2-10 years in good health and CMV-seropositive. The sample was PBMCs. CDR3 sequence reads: CASSQEGAGGQPQHF. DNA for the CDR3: TGCGCCAGCAGCCAAGAGGGGGCGGGGGGTCAGCCCCAGCATTTT.